Presented here are 28 T cell receptor beta chains from one specimen sequenced in a study of molecular identifiers for immune sequencing clone quantification. MiXCR was run by TCRdb on the PCR reads, yielding one entry per CDR3 protein. Found here are about 630,000 distinct CDR3 sequences, approximately 24% of them singletons; the top ten hold 0.78%. Input material: naive CD8+ T cells from blood, with Jurkat cell RNA spiked in. Specified subset: FACS-sorted CD8+CD4-CCR7+CD45RA+ naive T cells. The receptors originated from a human donor in good health. Some libraries in this study had Jurkat cell RNA spiked in.

The sample holds a few counts of this clonotype. This sequence joins TRBV15 and TRBJ2-1; TRBD2 matches at 14 bases. The junction had 3 bases not matched to a gene; V was cut back by 3 bases and J by 8 bases. The CDR3 is 15 residues long. Per germline, CDR1 LNHNV and CDR2 YYDKDF (reference sequence). CDR3 region: CATSRTSGGAYEQFF. Here the CDR3 DNA reads TGTGCCACCAGCAGGACTAGCGGGGGGGCGTATGAGCAGTTCTTC.

This clonotype came up many times. J is TRBJ1-1 and V is TRBV6-2 or TRBV6-3; a possible D gene is TRBD1 (5 bases). V gave up 6 bases and J gave up 6 bases, with 17 bases separating them. Germline V gene data show CDR1 as MNHEY and CDR2 as SVGEGT. The CDR3 is 14 residues long. This CDR3 is CASSYGGVSAEAFF. DNA for the CDR3: TGTGCCAGCAGCTACGGGGGGGTATCGGCTGAAGCTTTCTTT.

The sample holds many counts of this clonotype. The CDR3 coding sequence is TGCAGCGTTGATCGGGGCTTGAACACCGGGGAGCTGTTTTTT. Encoded protein: CSVDRGLNTGELFF. V is TRBV29-1 and J is TRBJ2-2; D tentatively reads TRBD1 or TRBD2 (5 bases each). The CDR3 spans 14 residues. Germline values: CDR1 SQVTM, CDR2 ANQGSEA. V was pared by 3 bases and J by 1 base, with 9 bases between.

A word on this clonotype: It may be a read error: a sequence one base away is much more abundant. Since the CDR3 does not end with the conserved phenylalanine or tryptophan, this likely comes from a read error. The chain has TRBV4-2 and TRBJ2-7; D gene unclear. CDR3 length equals 13 residues. The V end was cut by 8 bases, the J end by 5 bases, with 16 bases between. CDR1 is LGHNA and CDR2 is YNFKEQ in the germline V gene. DNA of the CDR3: TGTGCCAGCTCCCCCTCGGTTGTGGACGAGCAGTACCTC. This sequence encodes CASSPSVVDEQYL.

This clonotype was seen ten or more times. The chain employs TRBV29-1 and TRBJ2-3; TRBD2 matches 7 bases. Germline V gene data show CDR1 as SQVTM and CDR2 as ANQGSEA. The V segment lost 7 bases and the J segment 3 bases; nucleotides outside the gene matches: 7. The CDR3 is made up of 13 amino acids. The CDR3 DNA sequence: TGCAGCGCTGGGATCGGGAGGACAGATACGCAGTATTTT. It codes for CSAGIGRTDTQYF.

The sample holds a few counts of this clonotype. The chain combines TRBV7-9 with TRBJ2-6; D call uncertain. Trimming stripped 6 bases from V and 4 bases from J, with 13 bases between. The CDR3 covers 15 residues. Germline loops: CDR1 SEHNR, CDR2 FQNEAQ (reference sequence). CDR3 DNA: TGTGCCAGCAGTCACACCCTGGGAGGGGCCAACGTCCTGACTTTC. This encodes CASSHTLGGANVLTF.

There are a few counts of this clonotype. This chain uses TRBV12-3 or TRBV12-4 with TRBJ2-1, with D uncertain. V was trimmed by 2 bases and J by 8 bases, leaving 7 bases between them. The CDR3 consists of 12 residues. CDR3 in DNA: TGTGCCAGCAGTTTAAGAGTGGATGAGCAGTTCTTC. It translates to CASSLRVDEQFF.

This clonotype has a count of ten or more. The chain joins TRBV6-5 to TRBJ1-4; TRBD1 aligns across 7 bases. Germline CDR1 is MNHEY and CDR2 is SVGAGI. V shed 2 bases and J 10 bases; nucleotides not matched to a gene: 7. The CDR3 totals 14 residues. The CDR3 spells CASSYRGGAGKLFF. CDR3 sequence (DNA): TGTGCCAGCAGTTACAGAGGGGGCGCAGGAAAACTGTTTTTT.

This clonotype was observed many times. V and J are TRBV2 and TRBJ2-1, with D tentatively TRBD1 (6 bases). Germline V gene sequence: CDR1 SNHLY, CDR2 FYNNEI. This CDR3 has 14 amino acids. Trimming took 3 bases from V and 9 from J, leaving 15 bases between them. The CDR3 DNA reads TGTGCCAGCAGTGACCCCGGACAGATCACTGAGCAGTTCTTC. Encoded protein: CASSDPGQITEQFF.

The rearrangement uses TRBV29-1 and TRBJ2-2, with 7 bases aligning to TRBD1. V was pared by 4 bases and J by 6 bases, with 17 bases of the junction left unmatched. This CDR3 region has 17 residues. Germline V CDR1 and CDR2: SQVTM, ANQGSEA. CDR3 nucleotides: TGCAGCGTTGCCCCTCTCGGTGGACAGGAGGTCTCCGGGGAGCTGTTTTTT. Its translation: CSVAPLGGQEVSGELFF.

As to this clonotype: One end of the junction does not line up with germline, which may come from a read error. The chain couples TRBV30 to TRBJ1-5, with TRBD1 as a possible D gene (6 bases). Germline CDR1 GTSNPN, CDR2 SVGIG (reference sequence). The CDR3 contains 14 residues. The DNA of the CDR3 is TGTGTCTGGGGGGCCGGAGTTAGCAATCAGCCCCAGCATTTT. Translated, it gives CVWGAGVSNQPQHF.

This clonotype was seen at least ten times. V usage is TRBV4-1 and J usage is TRBJ1-2; D is perhaps TRBD1 (5 bases). The ends were cut back, 2 bases at V and 0 bases at J, with 10 bases in the middle. This CDR3 contains 15 residues. Germline CDR1 is MGHRA and CDR2 is YSYEKL. CDR3 bases: TGCGCCAGCAGCCAACTAACAGGAACTAACTATGGCTACACCTTC. Protein product: CASSQLTGTNYGYTF.

There are many counts of this clonotype. One end of the junction varies from germline; a read error may be responsible. This rearrangement joins TRBV7-7 to TRBJ2-1; D unresolved. Germline loops: CDR1 SSHAT, CDR2 FNYEAQ (reference sequence). The length of the CDR3 is 15 residues. The CDR3 region is CASSMDRSSYNEQFF. CDR3 DNA: TGTGCTAGCAGCATGGACCGAAGCTCCTACAATGAGCAGTTCTTC.

Regarding this clonotype: One end of the junction does not line up with germline, which may come from a read error. The chain carries TRBV3-1 and TRBJ2-3; tentatively, D is TRBD2 (6 bases). The germline V gene has CDR1 LGHDT and CDR2 YNNKEL (reference sequence). This CDR3 is 15 amino acids long. Written as DNA, the CDR3 is TGTGCCAGCAGTCCCCCCGGGACTCGCACAGATACGCAGTCTTTT. It codes for CASSPPGTRTDTQSF.

This clonotype showed up just a few times. This rearrangement joins TRBV19 to TRBJ2-7, with 12 positions matching TRBD1. V gave up 7 bases and J gave up 5 bases; unmatched junction bases: 6. Germline assignment: CDR1 LNHDA and CDR2 SQIVND (reference sequence). This CDR3 is 14 amino acids long. The CDR3, as DNA: TGTGCCAGTACCCCCGGGACAGGGGGCCACGAGCAGTACTTC. Protein sequence: CASTPGTGGHEQYF.

The J gene is TRBJ2-7, the V gene TRBV5-1, with D perhaps TRBD1 or TRBD2 (5 bases each). Germline V gene data show CDR1 as SGHRS and CDR2 as YFSETQ. CDR3 length: 14 residues. V lost 0 bases to trimming and J lost 5 bases, with 12 bases between them. The CDR3 loop reads CASSLVGVQDEQYF. The CDR3 nucleotides read TGCGCCAGCAGCTTGGTGGGAGTACAGGACGAGCAGTACTTC.

About this clonotype itself: This may be a read error, as it is one base from a much larger clone. The chain combines TRBV28 with TRBJ2-7; D possibly uses TRBD1 or TRBD2 (5 bases each). Germline CDR1 is MDHEN and CDR2 is SYDVKM. The CDR3 runs 14 residues. V gave up 3 bases and J gave up 5 bases, with 14 bases separating them. The CDR3 nucleotides are TGTGCCAGCAGTTTGGGGTTGGGGGTTCACGAGCAGTACTTC. Its translation is CASSLGLGVHEQYF.

In this sample, this clonotype turned up a few times. The chain has TRBV9 and TRBJ2-3; 12 bases match TRBD2. V trimming: 4 bases; J trimming: 2 bases; junction bases outside the gene matches: 2. The V gene's germline CDR1 is SGDLS and CDR2 YYNGEE. There are 15 residues in the CDR3. CDR3 residues: CASSTSGGHTDTQYF. The DNA for the CDR3 is TGTGCCAGCAGCACTAGCGGGGGGCACACAGATACGCAGTATTTT.

This clonotype was seen many times. The chain joins TRBV7-2 to TRBJ2-1; no definite D call. Trimming took 1 base from V and 5 from J, leaving 12 bases between them. The germline gives CDR1 SGHTA, CDR2 FQGNSA. The CDR3 runs to 15 residues. The CDR3 nucleotides read TGTGCCAGCAGCTTAGTTCCCCTCGGAAACAATGAGCAGTTCTTC. It yields the protein CASSLVPLGNNEQFF.

This chain joins TRBV9 and TRBJ2-7, with D possibly called TRBD1 or TRBD2 (5 bases each). Trimming left V 4 bases short and J 6 bases short, with 14 bases between. The germline gives CDR1 SGDLS, CDR2 YYNGEE. The CDR3 loop spans 13 amino acids. CDR3 sequence reads: CASSIDGGFEQYF. The CDR3 nucleotides read TGTGCCAGCAGCATAGATGGGGGTTTCGAGCAGTACTTC.

The chain is built from TRBV5-1 and TRBJ2-1; TRBD2 matches 8 bases. CDR1 is SGHRS, CDR2 YFSETQ, per germline. The CDR3 extends over 18 amino acids. The V segment lost 3 bases and the J segment 5 bases; nucleotides outside the gene matches: 16. CDR3 bases: TGCGCCAGCAGCTCGCGATCCCCTACTAGCGGCCTCCACAATGAGCAGTTCTTC. It translates to CASSSRSPTSGLHNEQFF.

About this clonotype itself: This may stem from a read error, because a much larger clone lies one nucleotide away. The chain joins TRBV13 to TRBJ1-4; weak D call: TRBD1 (5 bases). CDR3 length: 13 amino acids. Germline CDR1 and CDR2: PRHDT and FYEKMQ (reference sequence). In nucleotides, the CDR3 is TGTGCCAGCAGCTTGTGGGGGGATGAAAAACTGTCTTTT. It codes for CASSLWGDEKLSF. Full variable domain (missing parts from reference TRBV13 and TRBJ1-4): AAGVIQSPRHLIKEKRETATLKCYPIPRHDTVYWYQQGPGQDPQFLISFYEKMQSDKGSIPDRFSAQQFSDYHSELNMSSLELGDSALYFCASSLWGDEKLSFGSGTQLSVL.

A word on this clonotype: A read error is possible here, since a much larger clone lies one base away. The chain combines TRBV13 with TRBJ1-1; 7 nucleotides line up with TRBD1. Germline V gives CDR1 PRHDT, CDR2 FYEKMQ (reference sequence). The CDR3 has 15 amino acids. The CDR3 is CASSGGDSMNTEPFF. DNA for the CDR3: TGTGCCAGCAGCGGCGGGGACAGCATGAACACTGAACCTTTCTTT.

This clonotype has more than one count but fewer than ten. This CDR3 reads CASSFGGMKLFF. Here the CDR3 DNA reads TGTGCCAGCAGCTTTGGGGGAATGAAACTGTTTTTT. The V call is TRBV5-4, the J call TRBJ1-4, with D possibly being TRBD1 (5 bases). With 2 bases removed from V and 11 bases from J, the gap between germline ends came to 10 bases. This CDR3 has 12 amino acids. The germline gives CDR1 SGHNT, CDR2 YYREEE (reference sequence). Filled out from reference TRBV5-4 and TRBJ1-4, the complete variable domain reads ETGVTQSPTHLIKTRGQQVTLRCSSQSGHNTVSWYQQALGQGPQFIFQYYREEENGRGNFPPRFSGLQFPNYSSELNVNALELDDSALYLCASSFGGMKLFFGSGTQLSVL.

About this clonotype: Since a much larger clone is just one base distant, this may be a read error. CDR3 DNA sequence: TGCAGTGCTAGCGTGGGACTGAACACTGAAGCTTCCTTT. It encodes CSASVGLNTEASF. The J gene is TRBJ1-1, the V gene TRBV20-1, with a weak D call TRBD1 (5 bases). There are 13 residues in the CDR3. CDR1 DFQATT and CDR2 SNEGSKA come from the germline V gene (reference sequence).

V gene TRBV5-3 combines with J gene TRBJ2-3; 8 nucleotides line up with TRBD1. TRBV5-3 carries the ORF label, with uncertain function. The CDR3 loop spans 15 amino acids. Trimming cost V 8 bases and J 3 bases; bases outside gene matches: 11. In DNA form, the CDR3 reads TGTGCCAGCAGACGCGACAGGGGATTTACAGATACGCAGTATTTT. This gives the protein CASRRDRGFTDTQYF.

This clonotype was counted at least ten times. CDR3 loop: CASSLDREGYEQYF. In DNA, the CDR3 is TGCGCCAGCAGCCTGGACAGGGAAGGCTACGAGCAGTACTTC. The chain couples TRBV4-3 to TRBJ2-7; 8 nucleotides match TRBD1. In germline, CDR1 is LGHNA, CDR2 YSLEER. The CDR3 is 14 amino acids. V lost 4 bases, J lost 3 bases, and 5 bases stayed unmatched.

As for this clonotype: A much more abundant neighbour one base away suggests this may be a read error. This CDR3 is missing its conserved last phenylalanine or tryptophan, likely due to a read error. The chain uses TRBV19 and TRBJ2-2; D ambiguous. This CDR3 is built from 13 residues. Looked up from germline, CDR1 is LNHDA and CDR2 is SQIVND (reference sequence). Trimming removed 3 bases from V and 5 bases from J, with 7 bases in between. CDR3 nucleotide sequence: TGTGCCAGTAGTATCGGGCGGACCGGGGAGCTGTTTCTT. The encoded protein is CASSIGRTGELFL.